These 10 T cell receptor beta chains share one sample of origin, sequenced in a study of beta chain features in type 1 diabetes. Study-wide results and caveats: Among patients with Type 1 diabetes, TCRB CDR3s were moderately but significantly shorter in every one of the four CD4+ subsets.

The authors reverse transcribed all of the isolated RNA, so sequencing captured expressed TCRB transcripts. The table came from immunoSEQ multiplex PCR; TCRdb's copy has only in-frame clones and leaves some out. The sample holds 300,000 to 450,000 clones; 9.5% to 10% are singletons and the top ten take 0.6%. These receptors are not linked to any known antigen. Sample: central memory CD4+ T cells from blood. These receptors came from a man younger than 40 with type 1 diabetes.

This clone was seen ten or more times. The CDR3 sequence: CASSPPWEPGELFF. The CDR3 region has the DNA TGTGCCAGCTCACCACCTTGGGAACCGGGGGAGCTGTTTTTT. The chain uses TRBV18 and TRBJ2-2; D gene ambiguous. Trimming left V 0 bases short and J 8 bases short, with 10 bases between. Germline CDR1 and CDR2: KGHSH and LQKENI. The CDR3 consists of 14 residues.

This rearrangement joins TRBV11-2 to TRBJ2-4; 7 bases fit TRBD2. With 2 bases clipped from V and 7 bases from J, the junction kept 2 bases outside the gene matches. The germline V gene has CDR1 SGHAT and CDR2 FQNNGV. This CDR3 spans 13 amino acids. CDR3 loop: CASSLPGGNIQYF. The CDR3 DNA sequence: TGTGCCAGCAGCTTACCCGGGGGGAACATTCAGTACTTC.

This clone appeared a few times. The rearrangement joins TRBV6-1 to TRBJ1-5, with 7 bases lining up with TRBD1. Germline V gives CDR1 MNHNS, CDR2 SASEGT. Unmatched junction bases numbered 19, after V lost 1 base and J lost 13 bases. The CDR3 has 17 residues. CDR3 sequence reads: CASSEEGRTGARGNQHF. The CDR3 DNA reads TGTGCCAGCAGTGAAGAAGGGAGGACGGGGGCCAGGGGGAATCAGCATTTT.

This clone was observed a handful of times. Other DNA sequences in the same sample also yield this CDR3. The chain uses TRBV28 and TRBJ2-7; 12 bases are a match to TRBD2. V was pared by 5 bases and J by 3 bases, with 5 bases of the junction left unmatched. The CDR3 is made up of 15 amino acids. Germline-derived CDR1 and CDR2 are MDHEN and SYDVKM. The CDR3 loop is CASSLSTSGSYEQYF. The CDR3 bases are TGTGCCAGCAGTCTCTCGACTAGCGGGAGCTACGAGCAGTACTTC.

The chain is built from TRBV27 and TRBJ2-7; TRBD1 or TRBD2 may be the D gene (6 bases each). Between the trimmed V and J ends, which lost 3 bases and 1 base, there was a span of 19 bases. The germline gives CDR1 MNHEY, CDR2 SMNVEV (reference sequence). The CDR3 is made up of 17 amino acids. The CDR3 loop is CASSFGRGPLDSYEQYF. The CDR3 DNA follows: TGTGCCAGCAGTTTCGGACGGGGGCCCCTCGATTCCTACGAGCAGTACTTC.

This clone was recorded at least ten times. The chain joins TRBV27 to TRBJ1-2, with D unclear. This CDR3 is built from 13 residues. The V end was cut by 3 bases, the J end by 4 bases, with 9 bases between. Per germline, CDR1 MNHEY and CDR2 SMNVEV (reference sequence). The CDR3 DNA reads as TGTGCCAGCAGTTTTTCGGACTCCTATGGCTACACCTTC. It encodes CASSFSDSYGYTF.

This clone was recorded many times. This chain joins TRBV18 and TRBJ2-3; TRBD1 might be the D (5 bases). The CDR3 covers 14 residues. Trimming took off 5 bases at V and 2 bases at J, with 11 bases between the two ends. Germline lookup yields CDR1 KGHSH and CDR2 LQKENI. CDR3 in DNA: TGTGCCAGCTCATTCCCGACAGACACAGATACGCAGTATTTT. Its protein is CASSFPTDTDTQYF.

The rearrangement joins TRBV4-1 to TRBJ2-1; 8 bases agree with TRBD2. This CDR3 is 18 amino acids long. The germline V gene encodes CDR1 MGHRA and CDR2 YSYEKL. After removal of 4 bases from V and 1 base from J, the junction contained 12 bases not matched to a gene. In nucleotides, the CDR3 is TGCGCCAGCAGCCCTTTCGGAGCCAGCGGGAGTTCCTACAATGAGCAGTTCTTC. It codes for CASSPFGASGSSYNEQFF.

The chain recombines TRBV19 with TRBJ2-2; D may be TRBD1 (5 bases). The CDR3 runs 14 residues. Deletions cut 8 bases from V and 4 bases from J, with 14 bases between. CDR1 and CDR2 from the germline V gene are LNHDA and SQIVND (reference sequence). The CDR3 DNA sequence: TGTGCCAGTGGGGCAAAGTCGGGCACCGGGGAGCTGTTTTTT. Protein sequence: CASGAKSGTGELFF.

The chain couples TRBV29-1 to TRBJ2-5, with D unresolved. Judging by the DNA end, TRBJ2-7 fits better; the J call may be wrong. Germline CDR1 SQVTM, CDR2 ANQGSEA. CDR3 length: 13 amino acids. Here the CDR3 DNA reads TGCAGCGTTGACCGCATTCATTCCTACGAGCAGTACTTC. This gives the protein CSVDRIHSYEQYF.